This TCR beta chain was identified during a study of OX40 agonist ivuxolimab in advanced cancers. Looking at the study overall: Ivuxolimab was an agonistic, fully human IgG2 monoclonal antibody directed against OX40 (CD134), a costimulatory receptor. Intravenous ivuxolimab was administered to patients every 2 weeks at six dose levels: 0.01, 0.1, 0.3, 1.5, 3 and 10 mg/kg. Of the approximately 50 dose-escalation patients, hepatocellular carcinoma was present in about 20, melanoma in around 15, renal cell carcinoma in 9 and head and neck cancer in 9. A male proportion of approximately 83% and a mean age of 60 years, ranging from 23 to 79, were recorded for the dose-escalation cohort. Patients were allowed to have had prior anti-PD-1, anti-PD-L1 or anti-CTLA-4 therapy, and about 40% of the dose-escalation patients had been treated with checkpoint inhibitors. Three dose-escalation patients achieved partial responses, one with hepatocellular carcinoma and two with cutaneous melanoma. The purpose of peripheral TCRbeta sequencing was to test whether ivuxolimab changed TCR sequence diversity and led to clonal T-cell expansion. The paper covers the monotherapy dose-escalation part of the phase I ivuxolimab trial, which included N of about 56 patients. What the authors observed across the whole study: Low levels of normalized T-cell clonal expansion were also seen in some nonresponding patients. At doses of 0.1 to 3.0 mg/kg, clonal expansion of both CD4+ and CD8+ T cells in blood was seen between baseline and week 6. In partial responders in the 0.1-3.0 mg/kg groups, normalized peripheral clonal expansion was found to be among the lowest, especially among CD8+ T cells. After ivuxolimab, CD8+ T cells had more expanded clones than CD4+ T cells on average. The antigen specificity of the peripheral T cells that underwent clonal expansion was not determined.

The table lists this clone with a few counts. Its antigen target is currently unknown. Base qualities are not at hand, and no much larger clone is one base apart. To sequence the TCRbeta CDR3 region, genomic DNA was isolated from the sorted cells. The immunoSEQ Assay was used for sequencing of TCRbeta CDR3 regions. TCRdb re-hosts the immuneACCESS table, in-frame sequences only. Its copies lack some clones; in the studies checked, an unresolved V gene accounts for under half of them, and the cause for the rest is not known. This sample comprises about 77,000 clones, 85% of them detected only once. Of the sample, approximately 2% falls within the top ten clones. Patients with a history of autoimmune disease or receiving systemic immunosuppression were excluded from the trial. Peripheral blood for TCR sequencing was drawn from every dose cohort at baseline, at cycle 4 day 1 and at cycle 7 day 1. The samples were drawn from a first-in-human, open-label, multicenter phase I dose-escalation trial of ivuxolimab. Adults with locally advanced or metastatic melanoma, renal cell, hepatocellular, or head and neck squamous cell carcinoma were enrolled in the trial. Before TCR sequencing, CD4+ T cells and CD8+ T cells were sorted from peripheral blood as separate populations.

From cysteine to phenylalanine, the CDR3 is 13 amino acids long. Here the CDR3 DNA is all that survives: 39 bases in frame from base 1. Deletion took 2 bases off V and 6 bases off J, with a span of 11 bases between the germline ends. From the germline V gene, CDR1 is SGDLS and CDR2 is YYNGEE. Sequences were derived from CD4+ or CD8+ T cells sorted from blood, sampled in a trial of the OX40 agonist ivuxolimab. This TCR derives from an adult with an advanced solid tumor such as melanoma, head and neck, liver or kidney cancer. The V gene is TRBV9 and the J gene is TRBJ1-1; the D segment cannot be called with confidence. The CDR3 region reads CASSVRHRSEAFF. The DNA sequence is TGTGCCAGCAGCGTCCGACACCGCTCTGAAGCTTTCTTT.